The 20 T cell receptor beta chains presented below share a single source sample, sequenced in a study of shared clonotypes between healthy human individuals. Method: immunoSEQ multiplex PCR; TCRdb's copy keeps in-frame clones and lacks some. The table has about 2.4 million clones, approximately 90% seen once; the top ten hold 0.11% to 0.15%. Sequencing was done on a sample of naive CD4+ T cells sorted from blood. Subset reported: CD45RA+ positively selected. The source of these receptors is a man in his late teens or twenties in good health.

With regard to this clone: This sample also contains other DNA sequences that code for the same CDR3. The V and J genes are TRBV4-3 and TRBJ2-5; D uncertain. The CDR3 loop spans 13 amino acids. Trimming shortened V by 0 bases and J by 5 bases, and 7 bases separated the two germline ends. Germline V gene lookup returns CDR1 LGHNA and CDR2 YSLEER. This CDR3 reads CASSQELRETQYF. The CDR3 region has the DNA TGCGCCAGCAGCCAAGAATTAAGGGAGACCCAGTACTTC.

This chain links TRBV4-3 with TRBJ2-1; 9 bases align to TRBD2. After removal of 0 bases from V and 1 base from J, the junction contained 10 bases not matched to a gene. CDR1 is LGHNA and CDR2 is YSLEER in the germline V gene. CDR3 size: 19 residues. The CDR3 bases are TGCGCCAGCAGCCAAGAGGCAACTTTCGCGGGAGGGTCCTACAATGAGCAGTTCTTC. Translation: CASSQEATFAGGSYNEQFF.

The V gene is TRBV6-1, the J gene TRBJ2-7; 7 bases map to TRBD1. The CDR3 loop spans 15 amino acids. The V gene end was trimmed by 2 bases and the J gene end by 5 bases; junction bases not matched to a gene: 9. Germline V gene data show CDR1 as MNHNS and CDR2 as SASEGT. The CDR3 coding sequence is TGTGCCAGCAGTGAACTAACAGGGGTTCCCCACGAGCAGTACTTC. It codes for CASSELTGVPHEQYF.

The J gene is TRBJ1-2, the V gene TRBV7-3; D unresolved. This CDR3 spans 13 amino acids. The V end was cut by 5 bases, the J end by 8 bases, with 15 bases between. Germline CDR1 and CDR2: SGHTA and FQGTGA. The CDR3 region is CASSASEGFGYTF. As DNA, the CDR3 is TGTGCCAGCAGCGCCTCCGAAGGTTTCGGCTACACCTTC.

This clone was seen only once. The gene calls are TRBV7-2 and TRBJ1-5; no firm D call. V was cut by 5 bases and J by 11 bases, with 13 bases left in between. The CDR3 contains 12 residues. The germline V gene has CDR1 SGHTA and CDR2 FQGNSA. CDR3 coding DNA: TGTGCCAGCAGCCCCCCGGGAGGGACCCAGCATTTT. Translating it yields CASSPPGGTQHF.

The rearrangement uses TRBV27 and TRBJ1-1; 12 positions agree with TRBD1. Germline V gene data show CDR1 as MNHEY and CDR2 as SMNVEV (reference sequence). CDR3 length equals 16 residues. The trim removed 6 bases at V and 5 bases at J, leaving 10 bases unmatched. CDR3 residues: CASSPGTGGLRTEAFF. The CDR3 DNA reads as TGTGCCAGCAGCCCAGGGACAGGGGGCTTGAGAACTGAAGCTTTCTTT.

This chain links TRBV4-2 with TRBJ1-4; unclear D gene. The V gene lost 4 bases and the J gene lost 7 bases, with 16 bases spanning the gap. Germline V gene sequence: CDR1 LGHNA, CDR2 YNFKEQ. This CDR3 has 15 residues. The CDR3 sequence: CASSPGGLEGEKLFF. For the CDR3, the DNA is TGTGCCAGCAGCCCCGGAGGGTTGGAGGGTGAAAAACTGTTTTTT.

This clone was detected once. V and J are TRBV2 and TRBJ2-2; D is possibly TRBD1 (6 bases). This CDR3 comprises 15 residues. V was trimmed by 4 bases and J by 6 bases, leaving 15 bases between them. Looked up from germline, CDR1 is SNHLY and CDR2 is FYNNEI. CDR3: CASSVDRQSPGELFF. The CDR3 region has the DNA TGTGCCAGCAGTGTTGACAGGCAGAGCCCCGGGGAGCTGTTTTTT.

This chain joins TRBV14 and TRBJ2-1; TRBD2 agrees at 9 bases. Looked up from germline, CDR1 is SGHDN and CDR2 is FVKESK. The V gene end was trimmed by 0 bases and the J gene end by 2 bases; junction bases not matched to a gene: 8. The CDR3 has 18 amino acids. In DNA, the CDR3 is TGTGCCAGCAGCCAAGATTATGCAGCGGGGGGTGCCTACAATGAGCAGTTCTTC. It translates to CASSQDYAAGGAYNEQFF.

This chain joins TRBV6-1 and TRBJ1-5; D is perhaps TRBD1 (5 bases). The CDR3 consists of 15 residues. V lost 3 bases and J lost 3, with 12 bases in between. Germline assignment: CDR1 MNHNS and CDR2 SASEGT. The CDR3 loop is CASSDQDRNNQPQHF. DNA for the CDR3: TGTGCCAGCAGTGATCAAGACAGAAACAATCAGCCCCAGCATTTT.

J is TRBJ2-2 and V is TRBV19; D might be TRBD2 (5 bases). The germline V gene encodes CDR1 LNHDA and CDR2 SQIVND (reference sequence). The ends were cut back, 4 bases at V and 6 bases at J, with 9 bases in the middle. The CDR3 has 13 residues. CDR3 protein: CASSTGGAGELFF. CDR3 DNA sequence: TGTGCCAGTAGTACTGGAGGCGCCGGGGAGCTGTTTTTT. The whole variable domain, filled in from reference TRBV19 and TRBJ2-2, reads DGGITQSPKYLFRKEGQNVTLSCEQNLNHDAMYWYRQDPGQGLRLIYYSQIVNDFQKGDIAEGYSVSREKKESFPLTVTSAQKNPTAFYLCASSTGGAGELFFGEGSRLTVL.

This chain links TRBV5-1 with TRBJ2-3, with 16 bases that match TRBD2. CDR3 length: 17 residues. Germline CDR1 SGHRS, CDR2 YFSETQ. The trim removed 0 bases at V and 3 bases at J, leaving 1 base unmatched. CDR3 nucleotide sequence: TGCGCCAGCAGCTTGGTGGGACTAGCGGGAGGGACAGATACGCAGTATTTT. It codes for CASSLVGLAGGTDTQYF.

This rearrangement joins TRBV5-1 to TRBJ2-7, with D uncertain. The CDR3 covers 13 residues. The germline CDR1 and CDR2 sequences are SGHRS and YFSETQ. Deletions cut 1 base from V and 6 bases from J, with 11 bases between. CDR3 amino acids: CASSLTSSLEQYF. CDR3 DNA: TGCGCCAGCAGCTTGACTTCATCCCTCGAGCAGTACTTC.

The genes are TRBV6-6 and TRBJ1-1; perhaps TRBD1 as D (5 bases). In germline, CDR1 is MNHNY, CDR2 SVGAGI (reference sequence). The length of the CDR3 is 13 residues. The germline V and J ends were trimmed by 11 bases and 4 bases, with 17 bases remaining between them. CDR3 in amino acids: CAASVDQGTEAFF. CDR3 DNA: TGTGCCGCCTCCGTCGATCAGGGCACTGAAGCTTTCTTT.

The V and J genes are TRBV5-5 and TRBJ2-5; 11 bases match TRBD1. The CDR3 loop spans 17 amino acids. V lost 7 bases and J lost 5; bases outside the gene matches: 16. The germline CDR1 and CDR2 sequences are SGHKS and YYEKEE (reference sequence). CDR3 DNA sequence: TGTGCCAGCCTTGGGCTGGACAGGGGGCGCAGGGAGGAGACCCAGTACTTC. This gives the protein CASLGLDRGRREETQYF.

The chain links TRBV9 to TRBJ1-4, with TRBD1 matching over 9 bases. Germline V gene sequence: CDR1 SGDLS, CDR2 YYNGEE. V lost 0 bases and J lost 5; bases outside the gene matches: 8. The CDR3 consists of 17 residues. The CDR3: CASSVGTGQGPNEKLFF. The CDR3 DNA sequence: TGTGCCAGCAGCGTAGGAACGGGACAGGGACCGAATGAAAAACTGTTTTTT.

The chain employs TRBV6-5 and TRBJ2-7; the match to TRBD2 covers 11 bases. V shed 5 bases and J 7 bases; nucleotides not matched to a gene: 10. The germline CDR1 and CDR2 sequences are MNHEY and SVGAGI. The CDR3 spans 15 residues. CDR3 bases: TGTGCCAGCAGTATTGGGACTAGCGGACTCGGGGAGCAGTACTTC. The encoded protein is CASSIGTSGLGEQYF.

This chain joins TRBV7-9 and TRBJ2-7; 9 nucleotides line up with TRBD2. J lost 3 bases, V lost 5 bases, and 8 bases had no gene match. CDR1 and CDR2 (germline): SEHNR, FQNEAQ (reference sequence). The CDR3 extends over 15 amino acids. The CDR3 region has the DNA TGTGCCAGCAGCAGGTCTGCTAGCGGGAACTACGAGCAGTACTTC. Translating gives CASSRSASGNYEQYF.

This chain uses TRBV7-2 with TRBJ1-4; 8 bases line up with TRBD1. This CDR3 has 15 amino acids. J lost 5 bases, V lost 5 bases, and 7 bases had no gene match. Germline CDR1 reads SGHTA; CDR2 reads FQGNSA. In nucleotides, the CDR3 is TGTGCCAGCAGCGACAGGGGAGGTCGAAATGAAAAACTGTTTTTT. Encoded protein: CASSDRGGRNEKLFF. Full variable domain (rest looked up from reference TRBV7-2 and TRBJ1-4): GAGVSQSPSNKVTEKGKDVELRCDPISGHTALYWYRQSLGQGLEFLIYFQGNSAPDKSGLPSDRFSAERTGGSVSTLTIQRTQQEDSAVYLCASSDRGGRNEKLFFGSGTQLSVL.

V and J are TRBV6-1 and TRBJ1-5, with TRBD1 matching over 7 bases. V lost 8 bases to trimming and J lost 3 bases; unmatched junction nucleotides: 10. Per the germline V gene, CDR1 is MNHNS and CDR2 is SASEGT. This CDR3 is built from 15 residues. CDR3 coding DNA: TGTGCCAGCCAGGGGGACAGCACAATCAATCAGCCCCAGCATTTT. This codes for CASQGDSTINQPQHF.